This TCR beta chain derives from a study of blood T cell repertoires in COVID-19. CDR3 length equals 14 residues. CDR1 and CDR2 from the germline V gene are PRHDT and FYEKMQ (reference sequence). Trimming took off 5 bases at V and 3 bases at J, with 13 bases between the two ends. Only in-frame clones appear in the TCRdb table, and some are missing; sequencing was by immunoSEQ multiplex PCR. The table shows around 43,000 clones, with roughly 80% occurring only once. The origin of this receptor is a human donor in a cohort sampled during active COVID-19. The chain combines TRBV13 with TRBJ1-2, with a weak D call TRBD1 (6 bases). The specimen was peripheral blood. The CDR3 here is CASSRSQGHYGYTF. The CDR3 nucleotides are TGTGCCAGCAGCCGTTCTCAGGGGCACTATGGCTACACCTTC.